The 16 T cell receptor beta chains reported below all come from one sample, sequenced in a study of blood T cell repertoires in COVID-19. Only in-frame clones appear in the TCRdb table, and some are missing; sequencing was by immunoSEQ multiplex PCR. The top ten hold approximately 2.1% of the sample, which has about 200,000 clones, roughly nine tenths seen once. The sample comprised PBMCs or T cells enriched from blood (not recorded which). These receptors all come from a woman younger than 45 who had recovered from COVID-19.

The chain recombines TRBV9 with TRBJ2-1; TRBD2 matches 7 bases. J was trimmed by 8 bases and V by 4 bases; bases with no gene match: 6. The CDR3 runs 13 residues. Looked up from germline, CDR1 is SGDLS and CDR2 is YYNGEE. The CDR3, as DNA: TGTGCCAGCAGCCCTAGCGGCCTCCATGAGCAGTTCTTC. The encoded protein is CASSPSGLHEQFF.

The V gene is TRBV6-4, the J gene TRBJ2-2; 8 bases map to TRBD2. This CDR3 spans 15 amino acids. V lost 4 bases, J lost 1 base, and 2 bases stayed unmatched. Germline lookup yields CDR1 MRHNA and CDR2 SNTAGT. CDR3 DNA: TGTGCCAGCAGTGTAACTAGCGGGAACACCGGGGAGCTGTTTTTT. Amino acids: CASSVTSGNTGELFF.

The CDR3 is CARSLERGQGAGNQPQHF. CDR3 nucleotide sequence: TGTGCCAGAAGCTTGGAGAGGGGACAGGGGGCTGGCAATCAGCCCCAGCATTTT. The V call is TRBV5-3, the J call TRBJ1-5, with 12 nucleotides matching TRBD1. TRBV5-3 is recorded as an ORF, its role being uncertain. With V trimmed by 0 bases and J by 2 bases, 6 bases remained unmatched. The CDR3 spans 18 residues.

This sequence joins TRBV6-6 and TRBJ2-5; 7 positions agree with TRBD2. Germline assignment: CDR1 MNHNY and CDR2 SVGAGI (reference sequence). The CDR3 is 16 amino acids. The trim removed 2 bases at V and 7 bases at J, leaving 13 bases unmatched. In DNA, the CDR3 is TGTGCCAGCAGTTACCTCGGGACTATTCGAGAAGGGACCCAGTACTTC. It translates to CASSYLGTIREGTQYF.

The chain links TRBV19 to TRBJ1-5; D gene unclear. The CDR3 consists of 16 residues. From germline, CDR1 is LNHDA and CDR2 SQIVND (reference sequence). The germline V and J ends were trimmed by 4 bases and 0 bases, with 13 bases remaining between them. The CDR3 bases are TGTGCCAGTAGTAGTTCTTCCGGGTTTAGCAATCAGCCCCAGCATTTT. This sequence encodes CASSSSSGFSNQPQHF.

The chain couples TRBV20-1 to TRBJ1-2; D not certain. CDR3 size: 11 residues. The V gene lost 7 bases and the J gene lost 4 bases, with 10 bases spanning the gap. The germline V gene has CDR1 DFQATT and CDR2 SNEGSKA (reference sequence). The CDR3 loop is CSVWAAYGYTF. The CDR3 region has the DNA TGCAGTGTTTGGGCAGCCTATGGCTACACCTTC.

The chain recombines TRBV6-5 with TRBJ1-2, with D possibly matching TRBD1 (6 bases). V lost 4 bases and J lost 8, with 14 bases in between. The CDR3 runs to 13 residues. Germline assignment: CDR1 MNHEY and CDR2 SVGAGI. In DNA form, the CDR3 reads TGTGCCAGCAGTTCACAGGGTGCGCGGGGCTACACCTTC. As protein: CASSSQGARGYTF.

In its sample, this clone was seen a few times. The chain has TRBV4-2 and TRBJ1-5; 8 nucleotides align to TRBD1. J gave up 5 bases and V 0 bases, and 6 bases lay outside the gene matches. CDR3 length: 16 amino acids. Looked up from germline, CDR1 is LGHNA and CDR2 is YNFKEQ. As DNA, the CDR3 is TGTGCCAGCAGCCAAGATTTTGGGACAGGCGATCAGCCCCAGCATTTT. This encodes CASSQDFGTGDQPQHF.

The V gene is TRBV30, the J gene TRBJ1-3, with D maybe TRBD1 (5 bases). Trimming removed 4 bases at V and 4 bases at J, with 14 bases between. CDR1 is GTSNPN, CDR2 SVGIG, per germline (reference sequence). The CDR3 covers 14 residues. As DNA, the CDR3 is TGTGCCTGGAATAAGGGGATGAGGGGAAACACCATATATTTT. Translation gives CAWNKGMRGNTIYF.

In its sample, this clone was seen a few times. CDR3 nucleotide sequence: TGTGCCAGCAGGGCTGACAGGGTGAGAGATAGCAATCAGCCCCAGCATTTT. It specifies CASRADRVRDSNQPQHF. V is TRBV5-6 and J is TRBJ1-5; 7 bases fit TRBD1. In germline, CDR1 is SGHDT, CDR2 YYEEEE. This CDR3 contains 17 residues. V was pared by 5 bases and J by 0 bases, with 11 bases of the junction left unmatched.

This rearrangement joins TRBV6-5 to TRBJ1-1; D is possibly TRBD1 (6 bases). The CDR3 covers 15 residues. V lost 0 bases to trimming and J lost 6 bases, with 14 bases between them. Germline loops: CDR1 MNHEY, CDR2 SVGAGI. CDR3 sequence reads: CASSYSRTGSSEAFF. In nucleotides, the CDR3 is TGTGCCAGCAGTTACTCCCGAACAGGGAGCTCTGAAGCTTTCTTT.

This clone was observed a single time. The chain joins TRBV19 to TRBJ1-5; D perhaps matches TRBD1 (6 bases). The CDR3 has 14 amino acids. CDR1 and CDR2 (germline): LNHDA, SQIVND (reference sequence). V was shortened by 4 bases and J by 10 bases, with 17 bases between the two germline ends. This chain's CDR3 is CASSSRGLAIPQHF. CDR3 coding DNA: TGTGCCAGTAGTAGCAGGGGTTTGGCGATACCCCAGCATTTT. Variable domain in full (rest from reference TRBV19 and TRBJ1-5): DGGITQSPKYLFRKEGQNVTLSCEQNLNHDAMYWYRQDPGQGLRLIYYSQIVNDFQKGDIAEGYSVSREKKESFPLTVTSAQKNPTAFYLCASSSRGLAIPQHFGDGTRLSIL.

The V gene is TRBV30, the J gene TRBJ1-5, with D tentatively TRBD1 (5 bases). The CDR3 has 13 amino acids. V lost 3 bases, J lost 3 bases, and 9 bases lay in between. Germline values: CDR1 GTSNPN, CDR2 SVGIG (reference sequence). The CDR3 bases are TGTGCCTGGAGGCAGGGTTCCAATCAGCCCCAGCATTTT. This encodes CAWRQGSNQPQHF.

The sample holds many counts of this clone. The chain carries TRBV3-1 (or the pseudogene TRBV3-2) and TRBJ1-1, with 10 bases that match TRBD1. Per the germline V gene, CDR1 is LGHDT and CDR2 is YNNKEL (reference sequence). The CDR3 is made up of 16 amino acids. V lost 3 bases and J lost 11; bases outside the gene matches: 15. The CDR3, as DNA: TGTGCCAGCAGCCAGAACGCCCCCGGGACAGGGGATGAGGCTTTCTTT. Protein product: CASSQNAPGTGDEAFF.

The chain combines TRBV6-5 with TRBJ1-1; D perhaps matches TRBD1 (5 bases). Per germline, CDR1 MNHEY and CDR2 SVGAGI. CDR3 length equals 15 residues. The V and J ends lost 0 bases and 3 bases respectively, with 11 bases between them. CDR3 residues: CASSYSGGEDTEAFF. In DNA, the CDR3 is TGTGCCAGCAGTTACTCCGGGGGAGAGGACACTGAAGCTTTCTTT.

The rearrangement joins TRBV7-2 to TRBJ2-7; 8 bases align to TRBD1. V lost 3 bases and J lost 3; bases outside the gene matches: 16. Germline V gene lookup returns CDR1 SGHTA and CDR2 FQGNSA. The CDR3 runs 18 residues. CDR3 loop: CASSFRATKGQGIYEQYF. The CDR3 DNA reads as TGTGCCAGCAGCTTCCGGGCCACCAAAGGACAGGGTATCTACGAGCAGTACTTC.